This TCR beta chain was retrieved from a study of cytomegalovirus exposure and HLA in healthy donors (dated by TCRdb to between 2016 and 2019). Regarding the study in general: According to an earlier analysis of around 600 of the donors, about 190 million T cells yielded 117 million unique TCR beta sequences and 250 to 350 Gb of sequence data. An early release covering around 630 HLA-typed donors comprised about 310 gigabases of sequencing data and approximately 80 million unique TCR sequences. The number of donors typed differed by locus, with about 629-630 for A, B, C, DRB1 and DQB1, approximately 500 for DQA1, 600 to 610 for DPA1, and over 400 for DPB1. The study combined high-throughput TCR immunosequencing, statistical association of individual TCRs with disease status, and machine learning to predict cytomegalovirus infection status. Donor age, sex, ethnicity and CMV serostatus were compiled alongside the repertoire data. Class I and class II HLA loci were covered by the typing at four-digit resolution. Every repertoire in the discovery cohort had been generated on one and the same sequencing platform. Among around 400 genotyped donors of the cohort, an average of approximately 220,000 unique TCR beta nucleotide sequences was sequenced per donor, of which roughly 18% were non-productive. A later analysis re-examined previously published TCR beta repertoires from 600 to 700 donors and added high-resolution HLA genotyping to investigate patterns of TCR occurrence. Rather than using new phenotypic data, the later analysis identified candidate immune exposures from TCR beta sequences and from how often those sequences occurred across donors. The study profiled the T cell repertoires of about 720 subjects by immunosequencing and related them to cytomegalovirus serostatus. A later genetic analysis used genome-wide SNP genotypes for about 65% of the roughly 700 donors, treating that subset as a discovery cohort. In addition to the first cohort of around 670 subjects, a separate validation cohort of 120 different subjects was used. Among the roughly 430 genotyped donors, roughly 80% belonged to the genetic ancestry cluster associated with self-reported Caucasian donors. The study aimed to test whether signatures of past pathogen exposure could be identified by cataloging public T cell receptors. In an earlier analysis of over 550 of the donors, high-throughput TCR beta sequencing was used to judge whether each TCR beta V gene segment behaved as functional or pseudogenic. Because of strong linkage in the cohort, five DR-DQ haplotypes were treated as single units for association and clustering. Results the study describes overall, beyond this receptor: Three of the identified cytomegalovirus-associated TCR beta chains were confirmed in vitro to be specific for cytomegalovirus antigens. Presence/absence analyses assumed roughly uniform sequencing depth across donors, an assumption that may not hold. Because counts were too low, more than 15 rarely observed V segments, including chromosome 9 orphons, were excluded from the earlier analysis of 587 of the donors. A further reported finding was that TCR beta sequences accurately predicted the HLA-A and HLA-B alleles for most subjects in the first cohort. Correlated functional status among segregating V segments might reflect linkage disequilibrium, but an unknown experimental factor could not be ruled out. According to a later analysis, TCR association rates differed among HLA loci, with DRB1 alleles showing the most associated TCRs and HLA-C alleles showing the fewest. Assigning TCR associations to individual alleles was difficult when HLA alleles, especially DR and DQ, strongly co-occurred. According to the authors, the approach could potentially be generalized to other disease states and immunological phenotypes. In a later analysis, some 18,000 TCR beta sequences were associated with specific HLA alleles at a false discovery rate of 0.05. While some public TCRs were present in many individuals, most TCR sequences turned up only very rarely across donors. Because some donors lacked HLA typing at each locus, the association tests relied only on the typed subset. The sequencing pipeline was judged likely to have produced a cluster of highly shared sequence variants as a technical artifact. Immune exposure information for the cohort was limited to CMV serostatus. In this cohort, only TCR beta chains were sequenced, and detectable features were limited by the absence of alpha or paired-chain data. In an earlier analysis of around 600 of the donors, most TCR beta V segments appeared in productive rearrangements about 90% or about 30% of the time, broadly matching IMGT annotations. The classifier was reported to diagnose cytomegalovirus status with high specificity and sensitivity in both the original and validation cohorts. The study gave a list of 150 to 200 TCR beta chains associated with cytomegalovirus. A later analysis reported that several top co-occurrence clusters appeared linked to parvovirus B19, influenza, CMV and Epstein-Barr virus. A later analysis found that HLA-associated TCR beta chains were more clonally expanded and had lower generation probabilities than equally common non-associated chains. According to a later genetic analysis, donors in an Asian-associated ancestry cluster had fewer N-insertions in productive TCRs than the approximately 690-donor mean. In a later analysis, most CMV-associated TCR beta chains were found to appear HLA-restricted, with HLA associations seemingly driven largely by CMV exposure. V-gene and J-gene trimming of TCR beta chains was associated with a missense DCLRE1C variant in a later genetic analysis, and the association was replicated in an independent cohort.

In total, roughly 670 healthy bone marrow donors made up the cohort. All cohort members were sampled while nominally healthy, although unrecorded immune exposures were likely present. The donor was CMV seropositive and belonged to the group of a few hundred seropositive cohort members. A peripheral blood sample was collected from each donor, and TCR beta sequencing was performed on peripheral blood mononuclear cells. Genomic DNA extraction from the blood cell samples was performed with the Qiagen DNeasy Blood Extraction Kit. As for this clone: There is no known antigen for this receptor. No clone much larger than this one lies a single base away; base qualities are absent.

Libraries were constructed by the immunoSEQ multiplex PCR assay. For the multiplex PCR, a mixture combining 60 forward primers for TCR Vbeta segments and 13 reverse primers for TCR Jbeta segments was used. The CDR3 region of rearranged TCR beta genes was amplified from genomic DNA by a multiplex PCR assay. Amplified TCR beta libraries were sequenced as 87-base-pair reads on the Illumina HiSeq System. As for the authors' bioinformatics: A later analysis counted some 74 million unique TCR beta chains across the 666 repertoires, and some 11 million of these chains were shared by at least two donors. Raw reads were error-corrected and collapsed into unique sequences with a nearest-neighbor algorithm that merged closely related sequences to remove PCR and sequencing errors. Alignment of CDR3 sequences to IMGT reference sequences was used to assign V, D and J gene segments. Each retained sequence needed at least a six-nucleotide match to both a V gene segment and a J gene segment. Rearrangements were called productive when the CDR3 lacked stop codons and stayed in frame with V and J; all others were non-productive. CDR3 was defined by IMGT convention, running from the second conserved V-encoded cysteine to the conserved J-encoded phenylalanine. The earlier analysis of a few hundred of the donors excluded any sequence lacking an unambiguous match to a single V gene segment. An earlier analysis of about 590 of the donors classified V segments as functional when productive rearrangements were above 56.7% and as segregating when the standard deviation between donors was above 5%. A statistical classification framework was built to diagnose cytomegalovirus status from the catalog of TCR beta chain sequences. In a later analysis, TCR nucleotide sequences were compared against IMGT/GENE-DB human TR gene sequences so that V and J genes could be assigned. In a later analysis, CDR3 sequences and most-parsimonious VDJ recombination scenarios were assigned using the TCRdist pipeline. In a later analysis, each TCR beta chain was defined by its CDR3 amino acid sequence together with its V-gene family, and reads without a unique V-gene family were excluded. In a later analysis, nearly 600 highly shared, low-generation-probability nucleotide sequences were removed to address suspected cross-contamination and a sequencing artifact. In a later analysis, a clonal expansion index for each public chain was calculated from normalized within-repertoire ranks of inferred template counts. Generation probabilities in a later analysis came from a VDJ recombination model fitted to out-of-frame rearrangements, and those results were checked against IGoR. Hypergeometric tests were used in a later analysis to score TCR-TCR, TCR-HLA and TCR-CMV co-occurrence, with a repertoire-size bias correction applied to the TCR pairs. A later analysis estimated false discovery rates by permuting HLA or CMV assignments 20 times. In a later analysis, co-occurring TCRs were grouped using DBSCAN, and TCRdist sequence similarity was added for clustering within HLA-allele-positive subsets. Repertoires with fewer than 30,000 or more than 120,000 public chains, plus five repertoires with anomalous nucleotide sharing, were excluded from co-occurrence clustering. TCRdb re-hosts the immuneACCESS table, in-frame sequences only. Its copies lack some clones; in the studies checked, an unresolved V gene accounts for under half of them, and the cause for the rest is not known. The V and J calls and clone size come from that table; D and trimming were worked out from the DNA. The sample data list roughly 63,000 clones, and 65% to 75% of these were observed just once. The ten biggest clones cover roughly 25% of the sample.

Sequencing used PBMCs. This TCR came from a man aged 50 to 59 in good health and CMV-seropositive.

The DNA sequence is TGTGCCAGCAGCTTAGGGGGGGTCCGCGAGCAGTACTTC. It is translated as CASSLGGVREQYF. The chain is encoded by TRBV7-2 joined to TRBJ2-7; the best D guess is TRBD2, with 6 bases matching. Trimming at the junction amounts to 1 base on V and 6 bases on J, and the germline ends lie 10 bases apart. The CDR3, cysteine through phenylalanine, is 13 amino acids long. The kept DNA is CDR3 alone, 39 bases in frame from the first base. From a lookup of the germline V gene, CDR1 and CDR2 are SGHTA and FQGNSA.